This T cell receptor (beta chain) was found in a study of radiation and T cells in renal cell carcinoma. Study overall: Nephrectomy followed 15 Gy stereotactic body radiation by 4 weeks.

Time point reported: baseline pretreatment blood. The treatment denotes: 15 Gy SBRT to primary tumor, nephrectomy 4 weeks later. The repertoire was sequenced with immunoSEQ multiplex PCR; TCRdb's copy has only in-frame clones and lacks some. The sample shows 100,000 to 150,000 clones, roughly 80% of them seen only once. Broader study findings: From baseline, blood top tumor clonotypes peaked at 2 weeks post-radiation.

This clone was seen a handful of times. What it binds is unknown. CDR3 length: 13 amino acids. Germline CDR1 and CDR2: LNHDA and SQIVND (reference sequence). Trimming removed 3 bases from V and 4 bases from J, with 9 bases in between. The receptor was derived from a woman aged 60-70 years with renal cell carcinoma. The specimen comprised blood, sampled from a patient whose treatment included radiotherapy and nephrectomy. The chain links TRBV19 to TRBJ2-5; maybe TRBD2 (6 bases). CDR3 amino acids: CASSITGVETQYF. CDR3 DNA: TGTGCCAGTAGTATCACGGGGGTAGAGACCCAGTACTTC.